Each of the 9 T cell receptor beta chains below was sequenced from the same sample in a study of T cells in Graves' hyperthyroidism and ophthalmopathy. Amplification yielded TCR beta CDR3 regions, with RNA transcripts as the source. The TCR CDR3 was amplified in a first-round RT-PCR using the HTBI primer set. TCRdb called the multiplex PCR reads again in MiXCR, with one record for every CDR3 protein. This sample has around 300,000 distinct CDR3 sequences, with approximately 15% found just once. The sequenced sample consisted of blood. The receptor source for this set is a woman in her 30s with Graves' hyperthyroidism.

This clonotype occurred many times. The CDR3 loop reads CASSTPGVGTEAFF. In DNA, the CDR3 is TGTGCCAGTAGTACCCCAGGGGTGGGCACTGAAGCTTTCTTT. The chain joins TRBV19 to TRBJ1-1, with D maybe TRBD1 (6 bases). The CDR3 sequence is 14 residues long. Trimming took 4 bases from V and 4 from J, leaving 13 bases between them. Germline-derived CDR1 and CDR2 are LNHDA and SQIVND (reference sequence).

The CDR3 reads CASKRTSGSHEQYF. In nucleotides, the CDR3 is TGTGCCAGCAAACGGACTAGCGGGAGTCACGAGCAGTACTTC. V is TRBV6-2 or TRBV6-3 and J is TRBJ2-7; 13 bases are shared with TRBD2. Germline lookup yields CDR1 MNHEY and CDR2 SVGEGT. CDR3 length: 14 residues. Losses at the gene ends were 7 bases for V and 5 bases for J; bases not matched to a gene: 5.

A note on this clonotype: The germline gene is not matched at one end of the junction; a read error may be the cause. The chain links TRBV7-8 to TRBJ2-3, with D tentatively TRBD2 (6 bases). CDR3 length: 14 residues. The germline V gene has CDR1 SGHVS and CDR2 FQNEAQ. CDR3 in amino acids: CACSPLVSGYTQYF. The CDR3 nucleotides read TGTGCCTGCAGCCCCTTGGTTAGCGGATATACGCAGTATTTT.

This clonotype was picked up a small number of times. The gene calls are TRBV24-1 and TRBJ2-1; a weak D match, TRBD2 (5 bases). Between the trimmed V and J ends, which lost 5 bases and 0 bases, there was a span of 7 bases. The germline V gene encodes CDR1 KGHDR and CDR2 SFDVKD. This CDR3 contains 14 residues. The CDR3 DNA is TGTGCCACCAGTGGGGAGACCTCCTACAATGAGCAGTTCTTC. It translates to CATSGETSYNEQFF.

This clonotype was picked up many times. The chain is built from TRBV2 and TRBJ1-2; tentatively, D is TRBD1 (6 bases). The CDR3 is 18 residues long. The germline gives CDR1 SNHLY, CDR2 FYNNEI. V lost 8 bases to trimming and J lost 5 bases, with 30 bases between them. The DNA of the CDR3 is TGTGCCAGCGAACAAGGGGGGCGGGTCCGGGGCGTCCTTTATGGCTACACCTTC. This translates into CASEQGGRVRGVLYGYTF. Supplemented by reference TRBV2 and TRBJ1-2, the full variable domain reads EPEVTQTPSHQVTQMGQEVILRCVPISNHLYFYWYRQILGQKVEFLVSFYNNEISEKSEIFDDQFSVERPDGSNFTLKIRSTKLEDSAMYFCASEQGGRVRGVLYGYTFGSGTRLTVV.

This clonotype was found many times. This sequence joins TRBV30 and TRBJ2-7, with D unresolved. This CDR3 comprises 12 residues. Deletions cut 0 bases from V and 3 bases from J, with 6 bases between. The germline V gene has CDR1 GTSNPN and CDR2 SVGIG (reference sequence). The CDR3 DNA is TGTGCCTGGAGTGTAACAGACTACGAGCAGTACTTC. This sequence encodes CAWSVTDYEQYF.

The chain joins TRBV7-3 to TRBJ2-7; TRBD2 matches 15 bases. V shed 7 bases, J shed 3 bases, and the junction held 10 bases outside the gene matches. Germline CDR1 reads SGHTA; CDR2 reads FQGTGA. This CDR3 is built from 17 residues. The CDR3 region has the DNA TGTGCCAGCACACGGACTAGCGGGAGGGCCCTTCTCTACGAGCAGTACTTC. It is translated as CASTRTSGRALLYEQYF.

The gene calls are TRBV11-1 and TRBJ2-1, with D hard to call. This CDR3 spans 14 amino acids. The ends were cut back, 5 bases at V and 4 bases at J, with 12 bases in the middle. The germline V gene has CDR1 SGHAT and CDR2 FQDESV (reference sequence). This CDR3 is CASSRSWLYNEQFF. The DNA for the CDR3 is TGTGCCAGCAGCCGAAGTTGGCTGTACAATGAGCAGTTCTTC.

Many counts were recorded for this clonotype. This rearrangement joins TRBV12-3 or TRBV12-4 to TRBJ2-1; 9 bases are shared with TRBD1. V lost 1 base to trimming and J lost 3 bases; unmatched junction nucleotides: 7. The CDR3 runs to 17 residues. CDR3 region: CASSLGTGDPLYNEQFF. CDR3 nucleotides: TGTGCCAGCAGTTTAGGGACAGGGGATCCCCTCTACAATGAGCAGTTCTTC.